A selection of T cell receptor beta chains follows, all from one sample in a study of human T cells and chemical hapten exposure. TCRdb used MiXCR to reprocess the RACE reads, holding one entry per CDR3 protein. The sample shows approximately 80,000 distinct CDR3 sequences, roughly 10% of them seen only once. The specimen comprised whole blood, sampled in connection with sensitization to the hapten diphenylcyclopropenone (DPC). All receptors derive from a woman between 45 and 65 years old with alopecia areata. Some clones in this sample may be carry-over from other donors' samples. CDR3s include the opening cysteine and the closing phenylalanine or tryptophan. Fields, in order: J gene, V gene, clone size, D gene, CDR3 protein, CDR3 DNA. The D gene is left open where the match is weak. For some rows the clone size is stated as once, few or many, or as a class when expanded; others skip it.

j_call: TRBJ2-7; v_call: TRBV5-1; clone_size: .; d_call: TRBD2; cdr3_aa: CASSLEGLADEQYF; cdr3_nt: TGCGCCAGCAGCTTGGAGGGACTAGCGGACGAGCAGTACTTC
j_call: TRBJ2-7; v_call: TRBV19; clone_size: many; d_call: .; cdr3_aa: CASSHGTAPQQYF; cdr3_nt: TGTGCCAGTAGTCATGGGACGGCCCCGCAGCAGTACTTC
j_call: TRBJ2-1; v_call: TRBV20-1; clone_size: many; d_call: TRBD1; cdr3_aa: CSASGPGQGTDEQFF; cdr3_nt: TGCAGTGCTTCTGGACCGGGACAGGGGACCGATGAGCAGTTCTTC
j_call: TRBJ2-5; v_call: TRBV12-3/TRBV12-4; clone_size: many; d_call: .; cdr3_aa: CASSLGSFQETQYF; cdr3_nt: TGTGCCAGCAGTTTAGGCAGCTTCCAAGAGACCCAGTACTTC
j_call: TRBJ2-3; v_call: TRBV12-3/TRBV12-4; clone_size: many; d_call: .; cdr3_aa: CASSSVGTDTQYF; cdr3_nt: TGTGCCAGCAGTAGCGTAGGCACAGATACGCAGTATTTT
j_call: TRBJ2-1; v_call: TRBV6-5; clone_size: few; d_call: .; cdr3_aa: CASSYRGLVNEQFF; cdr3_nt: TGTGCCAGCAGTTACCGGGGGTTGGTTAATGAGCAGTTCTTC
j_call: TRBJ2-1; v_call: TRBV6-1; clone_size: many; d_call: .; cdr3_aa: CASSDVYRAGSNEQFF; cdr3_nt: TGTGCCAGCAGTGATGTCTACAGGGCAGGATCGAATGAGCAGTTCTTC
j_call: TRBJ1-1; v_call: TRBV11-1; clone_size: many; d_call: TRBD1; cdr3_aa: CASSRGRGTKAFF; cdr3_nt: TGTGCCAGCAGTCGGGGCAGGGGGACTAAAGCTTTCTTT
j_call: TRBJ2-3; v_call: TRBV6-2/TRBV6-3; clone_size: few; d_call: .; cdr3_aa: CASSNQRRTQISDTQYF; cdr3_nt: TGTGCCAGCAGTAATCAAAGGCGGACACAAATTTCAGATACGCAGTATTTT
j_call: TRBJ2-5; v_call: TRBV7-3; clone_size: .; d_call: TRBD2; cdr3_aa: CASSLSRGRETQYF; cdr3_nt: TGTGCCAGCAGCTTATCCCGCGGGAGAGAGACCCAGTACTTC
j_call: TRBJ1-5; v_call: TRBV28; clone_size: .; d_call: .; cdr3_aa: CASTKAGRRQPQHF; cdr3_nt: TGTGCCAGCACGAAGGCGGGGCGGAGGCAGCCCCAGCATTTT
j_call: TRBJ1-5; v_call: TRBV10-2; clone_size: .; d_call: .; cdr3_aa: CASSESHSNQPQHF; cdr3_nt: TGCGCCAGCAGTGAGTCTCATAGCAATCAGCCCCAGCATTTT
j_call: TRBJ1-2; v_call: TRBV6-5; clone_size: few; d_call: .; cdr3_aa: CASSYSFNYGYTF; cdr3_nt: TGTGCCAGCAGTTACAGCTTTAACTATGGCTACACCTTC
j_call: TRBJ2-2; v_call: TRBV7-2; clone_size: many; d_call: .; cdr3_aa: CASSLRGDSLAGELFF; cdr3_nt: TGTGCCAGCAGCTTAAGGGGGGACTCTTTGGCCGGGGAGCTGTTTTTT
j_call: TRBJ1-1; v_call: TRBV7-2; clone_size: .; d_call: .; cdr3_aa: CASSSPGTGDTEAFF; cdr3_nt: TGTGCCAGCAGCTCCCCTGGGACGGGAGACACTGAAGCTTTCTTT
j_call: TRBJ2-7; v_call: TRBV15; clone_size: few; d_call: .; cdr3_aa: CATSHRAGTTDEQYF; cdr3_nt: TGTGCCACCAGCCATAGAGCCGGGACAACTGACGAGCAGTACTTC
j_call: TRBJ2-7; v_call: TRBV20-1; clone_size: many; d_call: .; cdr3_aa: CSARGRVLGEQYF; cdr3_nt: TGCAGTGCTAGGGGTAGGGTCCTGGGGGAGCAGTACTTC
j_call: TRBJ1-4; v_call: TRBV11-2; clone_size: many; d_call: .; cdr3_aa: CASSLPHGTLRGTEKLFF; cdr3_nt: TGTGCCAGCAGCTTACCGCACGGGACACTTCGGGGAACCGAAAAACTGTTTTTT
j_call: TRBJ1-5; v_call: TRBV18; clone_size: few; d_call: .; cdr3_aa: CASSPGFANQPQHF; cdr3_nt: TGTGCCAGCTCACCAGGTTTCGCAAATCAGCCCCAGCATTTT
j_call: TRBJ2-5; v_call: TRBV18; clone_size: many; d_call: TRBD2; cdr3_aa: CASSPTWTSGEETQYF; cdr3_nt: TGTGCCAGCTCACCCACATGGACTAGCGGGGAAGAGACCCAGTACTTC
j_call: TRBJ1-1; v_call: TRBV27; clone_size: many; d_call: TRBD1; cdr3_aa: CASSLYRDRPFSEAFF; cdr3_nt: TGTGCCAGCAGTTTATATCGGGACAGACCTTTCAGTGAAGCTTTCTTT
j_call: TRBJ2-3; v_call: TRBV5-5; clone_size: many; d_call: .; cdr3_aa: CASRRDKTDTQYF; cdr3_nt: TGTGCCAGCAGACGGGACAAGACAGATACGCAGTATTTT
j_call: TRBJ1-2; v_call: TRBV11-2; clone_size: many; d_call: TRBD1; cdr3_aa: CASSQGGKDGYTF; cdr3_nt: TGTGCCAGCAGCCAGGGGGGGAAGGATGGCTACACCTTC
j_call: TRBJ1-1; v_call: TRBV12-3/TRBV12-4; clone_size: many; d_call: TRBD1; cdr3_aa: CASSFRGRDPMNTEAFF; cdr3_nt: TGTGCCAGCAGTTTTAGGGGGCGCGACCCCATGAACACTGAAGCTTTCTTT
j_call: TRBJ1-5; v_call: TRBV2; clone_size: few; d_call: .; cdr3_aa: CASSELGSGQPQHF; cdr3_nt: TGTGCCAGCAGTGAGTTGGGGTCTGGTCAGCCCCAGCATTTT
j_call: TRBJ2-1; v_call: TRBV6-2/TRBV6-3; clone_size: many; d_call: .; cdr3_aa: CASSYSKLTGKRDNEQFF; cdr3_nt: TGTGCCAGCAGTTACTCAAAATTAACAGGGAAAAGGGACAATGAGCAGTTCTTC
j_call: TRBJ1-1; v_call: TRBV12-3/TRBV12-4; clone_size: many; d_call: .; cdr3_aa: CASRSQAAPNTEAFF; cdr3_nt: TGTGCCAGCAGGTCCCAGGCAGCCCCGAACACTGAAGCTTTCTTT
j_call: TRBJ1-1; v_call: TRBV10-3; clone_size: few; d_call: .; cdr3_aa: CAISEGSTEAFF; cdr3_nt: TGTGCCATCAGTGAAGGAAGCACTGAAGCTTTCTTT
j_call: TRBJ1-6; v_call: TRBV14; clone_size: many; d_call: .; cdr3_aa: CASTLPPGRSSYNSPLHF; cdr3_nt: TGTGCCAGCACTCTGCCTCCCGGGCGGAGCTCCTATAATTCACCCCTCCACTTT
j_call: TRBJ2-3; v_call: TRBV6-2/TRBV6-3; clone_size: .; d_call: .; cdr3_aa: CASSYSSSSTDTQYF; cdr3_nt: TGTGCCAGCAGTTATAGTTCGTCGAGCACAGATACGCAGTATTTT
j_call: TRBJ1-4; v_call: TRBV7-2; clone_size: .; d_call: .; cdr3_aa: CASSLAGAAGEKLFF; cdr3_nt: TGTGCCAGCAGCTTAGCGGGGGCAGCGGGGGAAAAACTGTTTTTT
j_call: TRBJ2-3; v_call: TRBV9; clone_size: .; d_call: .; cdr3_aa: CASSGGGGLENTQYF; cdr3_nt: TGTGCCAGCAGCGGAGGGGGAGGCTTGGAAAATACGCAGTATTTT
j_call: TRBJ2-3; v_call: TRBV6-2/TRBV6-3; clone_size: many; d_call: .; cdr3_aa: CASSYAGSQADTQYF; cdr3_nt: TGTGCCAGCAGTTACGCGGGAAGCCAGGCAGATACGCAGTATTTT
j_call: TRBJ2-5; v_call: TRBV7-8; clone_size: many; d_call: TRBD1; cdr3_aa: CASSLLQGSLQETQYF; cdr3_nt: TGTGCCAGCAGCCTACTACAGGGGAGCCTCCAAGAGACCCAGTACTTC
j_call: TRBJ2-1; v_call: TRBV6-1; clone_size: many; d_call: TRBD2; cdr3_aa: CASSEGLAGYNEQFF; cdr3_nt: TGTGCCAGCAGTGAAGGACTAGCGGGTTACAATGAGCAGTTCTTC
j_call: TRBJ2-3; v_call: TRBV5-1; clone_size: .; d_call: TRBD2; cdr3_aa: CASSFLAGQGDTQYF; cdr3_nt: TGCGCCAGCAGCTTTCTAGCGGGGCAGGGAGATACGCAGTATTTT
j_call: TRBJ1-2; v_call: TRBV5-1; clone_size: few; d_call: .; cdr3_aa: CASSLEQLNYGYTF; cdr3_nt: TGCGCCAGCAGCTTGGAACAGCTCAACTATGGCTACACCTTC
j_call: TRBJ2-7; v_call: TRBV28; clone_size: many; d_call: .; cdr3_aa: CASKRASGNSYEQYF; cdr3_nt: TGTGCCAGCAAGAGGGCCTCCGGGAATTCCTACGAGCAGTACTTC
j_call: TRBJ2-7; v_call: TRBV7-2; clone_size: .; d_call: .; cdr3_aa: CASSPNTYEQYF; cdr3_nt: TGTGCCAGCAGCCCCAACACCTACGAGCAGTACTTC
j_call: TRBJ2-1; v_call: TRBV20-1; clone_size: .; d_call: .; cdr3_aa: CSARDPGTHIPNEQFF; cdr3_nt: TGCAGTGCTAGAGATCCCGGGACCCATATCCCCAATGAGCAGTTCTTC
j_call: TRBJ2-7; v_call: TRBV7-8; clone_size: .; d_call: .; cdr3_aa: CASSTGPVSYEQYF; cdr3_nt: TGTGCCAGCAGCACGGGGCCAGTCTCCTACGAGCAGTACTTC
j_call: TRBJ1-1; v_call: TRBV20-1; clone_size: many; d_call: .; cdr3_aa: CSATRAGGTEAFF; cdr3_nt: TGCAGTGCTACCCGGGCCGGGGGGACTGAAGCTTTCTTT
j_call: TRBJ2-1; v_call: TRBV20-1; clone_size: few; d_call: TRBD2; cdr3_aa: CSANLAGHYNEQFF; cdr3_nt: TGCAGTGCAAACCTAGCGGGCCATTACAATGAGCAGTTCTTC
j_call: TRBJ2-7; v_call: TRBV20-1; clone_size: few; d_call: TRBD1; cdr3_aa: CSASLQGNTYEQYF; cdr3_nt: TGCAGTGCTAGTCTACAGGGGAACACCTACGAGCAGTACTTC
j_call: TRBJ2-3; v_call: TRBV18; clone_size: few; d_call: .; cdr3_aa: CASSPGVIADTQYF; cdr3_nt: TGTGCCAGCTCACCAGGGGTTATTGCAGATACGCAGTATTTT
j_call: TRBJ2-7; v_call: TRBV7-9; clone_size: many; d_call: TRBD1; cdr3_aa: CASSSIGTGFEQYF; cdr3_nt: TGTGCCAGCAGCTCTATTGGGACAGGGTTCGAGCAGTACTTC
j_call: TRBJ1-1; v_call: TRBV29-1; clone_size: many; d_call: .; cdr3_aa: CSVEAARATGTEAFF; cdr3_nt: TGCAGCGTTGAAGCCGCCAGGGCGACCGGCACTGAAGCTTTCTTT
j_call: TRBJ2-6; v_call: TRBV12-3/TRBV12-4; clone_size: .; d_call: TRBD1; cdr3_aa: CASSLTGSGANVLTF; cdr3_nt: TGTGCCAGCAGTTTGACAGGGTCTGGGGCCAACGTCCTGACTTTC
j_call: TRBJ2-5; v_call: TRBV18; clone_size: .; d_call: .; cdr3_aa: CASSFPREAQYF; cdr3_nt: TGTGCCAGCTCATTCCCGAGAGAGGCCCAGTACTTC